One sample yielded the 2 T cell receptor beta chains listed below, sequenced in a study of prognosis after radiotherapy for stage I lung cancer. Amplicons of TCR beta CDR3 were generated from genomic DNA by two-round multiplex PCR. First-round PCR, the initial amplification, used primers specific to each TRBV and TRBJ gene. TCRdb analysed the multiplex PCR reads with MiXCR anew, one entry per CDR3 protein. This table has about 27,000 distinct CDR3 sequences, 25% to 35% appearing once. The sequenced sample was PBMCs, obtained before or after stereotactic body radiation therapy (not recorded which). These receptors were obtained from a donor of 50 years or more with non-small cell lung cancer.

In this sample, this clonotype turned up many times. The rearrangement links TRBV4-1 to TRBJ2-1; no firm D call. Germline values: CDR1 MGHRA, CDR2 YSYEKL. The CDR3 is made up of 15 amino acids. Deletions cut 4 bases from V and 0 bases from J, with 10 bases between. CDR3 sequence reads: CASSPTWGSYNEQFF. DNA of the CDR3: TGCGCCAGCAGCCCGACCTGGGGCTCCTACAATGAGCAGTTCTTC.

At least ten counts were recorded for this clonotype. The chain employs TRBV5-4 and TRBJ2-1; 12 positions match TRBD2. The CDR3 spans 16 residues. The germline CDR1 and CDR2 sequences are SGHNT and YYREEE (reference sequence). With V trimmed by 0 bases and J by 7 bases, 5 bases remained unmatched. The CDR3 nucleotides read TGTGCCAGCAGCTTGGGGGCTAGCGGGGGGGCAAATGAGCAGTTCTTC. Amino acid sequence: CASSLGASGGANEQFF.